Following are 10 T cell receptor beta chains from one sample sequenced in a study of control samples from healthy donors and cancer patients. Produced via immunoSEQ multiplex PCR; TCRdb's table is partial and in-frame only. This sample has about 130,000 clones; about 88% occur once, and the top ten carry around 3%. The material sequenced was blood. These receptor sequences come from a man in his fifties or sixties in good health.

J is TRBJ2-7 and V is TRBV27; 7 bases line up with TRBD1. V was clipped by 11 bases and J by 4 bases; unmatched bases: 11. Germline CDR1 is MNHEY and CDR2 is SMNVEV (reference sequence). This CDR3 has 13 residues. The CDR3 nucleotides read TGTGCCTGCGAGTGGGACAGAAAGTACGAGCAGTACTTC. The encoded protein is CACEWDRKYEQYF.

In its sample, this clone was seen a few times. The J gene is TRBJ1-5, the V gene TRBV28; tentatively, D is TRBD1 (5 bases). The germline gives CDR1 MDHEN, CDR2 SYDVKM. The CDR3 has 15 amino acids. V gave up 6 bases and J gave up 3 bases, with 15 bases separating them. The CDR3: CASSRGDVDNQPQHF. CDR3 DNA: TGTGCCAGCAGCCGGGGGGACGTTGACAATCAGCCCCAGCATTTT.

V and J are TRBV7-2 and TRBJ2-7; tentatively, D is TRBD2 (6 bases). The CDR3 spans 16 residues. Germline V gene sequence: CDR1 SGHTA, CDR2 FQGNSA. V lost 0 bases, J lost 3 bases, and 15 bases lay in between. The CDR3 bases are TGTGCCAGCAGCTTAGCGCGGGGTGCGTCCCGCTACGAGCAGTACTTC. Amino acid sequence: CASSLARGASRYEQYF.

The count of this clone is one. The J gene is TRBJ2-2, the V gene TRBV5-4; D tentatively fits TRBD1 or TRBD2 (5 bases each). V was shortened by 0 bases and J by 4 bases, with 13 bases between the two germline ends. CDR3 size: 16 residues. Germline CDR1 SGHNT, CDR2 YYREEE (reference sequence). The DNA for the CDR3 is TGTGCCAGCAGCTTGGCGCAGGGACGGGGCACCGGGGAGCTGTTTTTT. Amino acids: CASSLAQGRGTGELFF.

This clone was detected only once. V gene TRBV10-3 combines with J gene TRBJ1-1; D is uncertain. Trimming took off 4 bases at V and 2 bases at J, with 11 bases between the two ends. CDR3 length: 14 amino acids. Per the germline V gene, CDR1 is ENHRY and CDR2 is SYGVKD. The CDR3 coding sequence is TGTGCCATCAGTGGCGACACCTTCAACACTGAAGCTTTCTTT. It specifies CAISGDTFNTEAFF.

V usage is TRBV5-1 and J usage is TRBJ2-5; no firm D call. This CDR3 has 12 amino acids. Germline V CDR1 and CDR2: SGHRS, YFSETQ. V was shortened by 0 bases and J by 1 base, with 1 base between the two germline ends. The CDR3 DNA reads TGCGCCAGCAGCTTGGGCCAAGAGACCCAGTACTTC. It codes for CASSLGQETQYF. Filled out from reference TRBV5-1 and TRBJ2-5, the complete variable domain reads KAGVTQTPRYLIKTRGQQVTLSCSPISGHRSVSWYQQTPGQGLQFLFEYFSETQRNKGNFPGRFSGRQFSNSRSEMNVSTLELGDSALYLCASSLGQETQYFGPGTRLLVL.

The genes are TRBV19 and TRBJ2-7, with D tentatively TRBD1 (6 bases). Germline CDR1 and CDR2: LNHDA and SQIVND (reference sequence). The CDR3 has 14 residues. The ends were cut back, 2 bases at V and 2 bases at J, with 10 bases in the middle. This CDR3 is CASSISRGTYEQYF. The CDR3 region has the DNA TGTGCCAGTAGTATAAGCAGGGGTACCTACGAGCAGTACTTC.

The chain couples TRBV30 to TRBJ1-3; D gene ambiguous. Germline V gene sequence: CDR1 GTSNPN, CDR2 SVGIG (reference sequence). Deletions cut 3 bases from V and 0 bases from J, with 12 bases between. The CDR3 has 15 amino acids. In DNA form, the CDR3 reads TGTGCCTGGAGCAGGTTATCCCACTCTGGAAACACCATATATTTT. Its translation: CAWSRLSHSGNTIYF. The full variable domain, completed using reference TRBV30 and TRBJ1-3, is SQTIHQWPATLVQPVGSPLSLECTVEGTSNPNLYWYRQAAGRGLQLLFYSVGIGQISSEVPQNLSASRPQDRQFILSSKKLLLSDSGFYLCAWSRLSHSGNTIYFGEGSWLTVV.

In this sample, this clone turned up once. This chain's CDR3 is CATSDSTRLGDEQFF. DNA of the CDR3: TGTGCCACCAGTGATTCGACCAGGCTTGGCGATGAGCAGTTCTTC. The chain carries TRBV24-1 and TRBJ2-1; D not resolved. The germline V gene encodes CDR1 KGHDR and CDR2 SFDVKD. The CDR3 length is 15 residues. The V gene lost 2 bases and the J gene lost 8 bases, with 15 bases spanning the gap.

V usage is TRBV6-5 and J usage is TRBJ1-1; TRBD1 might be the D (5 bases). The CDR3 length is 13 residues. Germline values: CDR1 MNHEY, CDR2 SVGAGI. The V end lost 6 bases, the J end lost 1 base, and 9 bases lay between the germline ends. CDR3 nucleotide sequence: TGTGCCAGCAGCGGGGCTTCGAACACTGAAGCTTTCTTT. Translating gives CASSGASNTEAFF.